The next 20 T cell receptor beta chains were all read from a single sample in a study of T cell responses to AZD1222 COVID-19 vaccine. Method: immunoSEQ multiplex PCR; TCRdb's copy keeps in-frame clones and lacks some. The top ten clones hold approximately 15% of a sample with more than 90,000 clones, about 81% of them seen once. The sample in question was peripheral blood, obtained 28 days after the second AZD1222 dose. Receptor source: an adult who received the AZD1222 COVID-19 vaccine.

V and J are TRBV9 and TRBJ2-2; TRBD1 agrees at 8 bases. Trimming at V came to 4 bases and at J to 1 base, leaving 9 bases not matched to a gene. CDR3 length: 17 amino acids. Germline lookup yields CDR1 SGDLS and CDR2 YYNGEE. The CDR3 DNA sequence: TGTGCCAGCAGCAAGCGACAGGGGACAGTGAACACCGGGGAGCTGTTTTTT. This sequence encodes CASSKRQGTVNTGELFF.

The chain has TRBV5-1 and TRBJ2-7; 7 bases are a match to TRBD1. V dropped 3 bases and J dropped 6; count of bases not matched to a gene: 3. Germline CDR1 reads SGHRS; CDR2 reads YFSETQ. The CDR3 sequence is 12 residues long. The CDR3 spells CASSSQGVEQYF. The CDR3 DNA reads as TGCGCCAGCAGCTCCCAGGGGGTCGAGCAGTACTTC.

J is TRBJ2-2 and V is TRBV7-2; D is ambiguous. The CDR3 consists of 15 residues. The V end was cut by 2 bases, the J end by 6 bases, with 13 bases between. Germline values: CDR1 SGHTA, CDR2 FQGNSA. Here the CDR3 DNA reads TGTGCCAGCAGCTTAATATCGGGCTCGGCCGGGGAGCTGTTTTTT. The encoded protein is CASSLISGSAGELFF.

The J gene is TRBJ2-7, the V gene TRBV11-2; a possible D gene is TRBD2 (5 bases). The CDR3 is 13 amino acids. The germline V and J ends were trimmed by 1 base and 7 bases, with 11 bases remaining between them. The germline V gene encodes CDR1 SGHAT and CDR2 FQNNGV. In DNA, the CDR3 is TGTGCCAGCAGCTTAGGGGTTGGGAGAGAGCAGTACTTC. Encoded protein: CASSLGVGREQYF.

The rearrangement uses TRBV19 and TRBJ1-5; no reliable D call. The CDR3 consists of 14 residues. Germline CDR1 LNHDA, CDR2 SQIVND (reference sequence). V dropped 3 bases and J dropped 6 bases, with 12 bases sitting between them. CDR3 protein: CASSIQKGPQPQHF. In nucleotides, the CDR3 is TGTGCCAGTAGTATCCAAAAGGGCCCTCAGCCCCAGCATTTT.

This chain links TRBV3-1 (or the pseudogene TRBV3-2) with TRBJ2-3; the match to TRBD2 covers 7 bases. The CDR3 is 14 residues long. From germline, CDR1 is LGHDT and CDR2 YNNKEL (reference sequence). V lost 4 bases, J lost 6 bases, and 7 bases stayed unmatched. CDR3 amino acids: CASSPRLARDTQYF. DNA of the CDR3: TGTGCCAGCAGCCCCCGACTAGCACGGGATACGCAGTATTTT.

V gene TRBV7-9 combines with J gene TRBJ2-5, with 11 bases matching TRBD2. The CDR3 contains 16 residues. Germline V gives CDR1 SEHNR, CDR2 FQNEAQ (reference sequence). The junction had 4 bases not matched to a gene; V was cut back by 1 base and J by 3 bases. The CDR3 nucleotides are TGTGCCAGCAGCTTAGATGGGGGACTAGCGGAAGAGACCCAGTACTTC. This sequence encodes CASSLDGGLAEETQYF.

The V and J genes are TRBV7-2 and TRBJ1-5; D call uncertain. The CDR3 has 17 amino acids. Germline-derived CDR1 and CDR2 are SGHTA and FQGNSA. With 5 bases removed from V and 0 bases from J, the gap between germline ends came to 17 bases. CDR3 sequence: CASSVMATAYSNQPQHF. CDR3 nucleotide sequence: TGTGCCAGCAGCGTCATGGCGACGGCTTATAGCAATCAGCCCCAGCATTTT.

The rearrangement uses TRBV5-1 and TRBJ1-6; 8 nucleotides line up with TRBD1. Germline V CDR1 and CDR2: SGHRS, YFSETQ. The CDR3 length is 15 residues. Unmatched junction bases numbered 5, after V lost 0 bases and J lost 9 bases. The DNA of the CDR3 is TGCGCCAGCAGCTTGGGGCAGGGGGCAGGTTCACCCCTCCACTTT. Its translation: CASSLGQGAGSPLHF.

This rearrangement joins TRBV5-4 to TRBJ2-3; TRBD1 might be the D (5 bases). Germline CDR1 SGHNT, CDR2 YYREEE (reference sequence). Trimming removed 1 base at V and 5 bases at J, with 5 bases between. This CDR3 is 12 amino acids long. CDR3 sequence: CASSLQGDTQYF. Written as DNA, the CDR3 is TGTGCCAGCAGCTTGCAGGGAGATACGCAGTATTTT.

This sequence joins TRBV4-3 and TRBJ1-3, with TRBD1 identical over 9 bases. Germline lookup yields CDR1 LGHNA and CDR2 YSLEER. This CDR3 spans 17 amino acids. The J segment lost 4 bases and the V segment lost 0 bases, leaving 7 bases of the junction unmatched. The CDR3 spells CASSQEIQGARGNTIYF. The CDR3 DNA sequence: TGCGCCAGCAGCCAAGAAATACAGGGGGCGAGAGGAAACACCATATATTTT.

V is TRBV6-5 and J is TRBJ1-1, with a weak D call TRBD1 (5 bases). CDR3 size: 14 residues. V lost 2 bases to trimming and J lost 1 base, with 8 bases between them. Germline V gene data show CDR1 as MNHEY and CDR2 as SVGAGI. The CDR3 nucleotides read TGTGCCAGCAGTTACGGGACGGGGAACACTGAAGCTTTCTTT. It yields the protein CASSYGTGNTEAFF.

This chain links TRBV4-3 with TRBJ2-7; D ambiguous. The germline CDR1 and CDR2 sequences are LGHNA and YSLEER. This CDR3 has 14 residues. Trimming cost V 4 bases and J 2 bases, with 12 bases left between them. The CDR3 bases are TGCGCCAGCAGCCCAGGACCTAATCCCTACGAGCAGTACTTC. It translates to CASSPGPNPYEQYF.

This clone was recorded a few times. J is TRBJ2-7 and V is TRBV28; 7 positions match TRBD1. V dropped 1 base and J dropped 7; count of bases not matched to a gene: 13. Germline V gives CDR1 MDHEN, CDR2 SYDVKM. The length of the CDR3 is 16 residues. CDR3 bases: TGTGCCAGCAGTTTATATAGGGACAGTTCCTCAGGGGAGCAGTACTTC. This translates into CASSLYRDSSSGEQYF.

A single count supports this clone. This rearrangement joins TRBV5-1 to TRBJ2-1; 7 bases align to TRBD1. CDR1 is SGHRS and CDR2 is YFSETQ in the germline V gene. The CDR3 runs 15 residues. The trim removed 1 base at V and 3 bases at J, leaving 4 bases unmatched. Here the CDR3 reads CASSLTTGDYNEQFF. The CDR3 DNA reads TGCGCCAGCAGCTTGACCACAGGGGACTACAATGAGCAGTTCTTC.

The chain combines TRBV10-3 with TRBJ1-1; D uncertain. The CDR3 contains 14 residues. Looked up from germline, CDR1 is ENHRY and CDR2 is SYGVKD. V lost 6 bases and J 0 bases, leaving 11 bases between the germline ends. This CDR3 is CAIRTIDLNTEAFF. The CDR3 DNA is TGTGCCATCAGGACAATTGATCTGAACACTGAAGCTTTCTTT.

This clone turned up a few times. The rearrangement joins TRBV5-1 to TRBJ1-1; a possible D gene is TRBD1 (6 bases). This CDR3 has 14 amino acids. Germline values: CDR1 SGHRS, CDR2 YFSETQ. V was pared by 0 bases and J by 6 bases, with 12 bases between. The CDR3 protein is CASSLGQAGAEAFF. The CDR3 nucleotides are TGCGCCAGCAGCTTGGGACAGGCGGGGGCTGAAGCTTTCTTT.

The J gene is TRBJ2-2, the V gene TRBV19, with TRBD1 identical over 9 bases. V dropped 5 bases and J dropped 7; count of bases not matched to a gene: 8. CDR1 is LNHDA, CDR2 SQIVND, per germline (reference sequence). This CDR3 is built from 15 residues. CDR3 bases: TGTGCCAGTAGTCATGGACAGGGGCTTATCGGGGAGCTGTTTTTT. As protein: CASSHGQGLIGELFF.

V is TRBV6-5 and J is TRBJ1-3; D is unclear. This CDR3 is 13 amino acids long. The V gene's germline CDR1 is MNHEY and CDR2 SVGAGI. V was clipped by 1 base and J by 4 bases, with 5 bases between them. CDR3: CASSYWRGNTIYF. In nucleotides, the CDR3 is TGTGCCAGCAGTTACTGGCGAGGAAACACCATATATTTT.

The rearrangement uses TRBV7-9 and TRBJ1-4; 8 bases map to TRBD1. J gave up 10 bases and V 5 bases, and 9 bases lay outside the gene matches. Per the germline V gene, CDR1 is SEHNR and CDR2 is FQNEAQ (reference sequence). The CDR3 has 14 amino acids. The CDR3 spells CASSPWTGWGKLFF. The CDR3 DNA sequence: TGTGCCAGCAGCCCATGGACAGGGTGGGGAAAACTGTTTTTT.